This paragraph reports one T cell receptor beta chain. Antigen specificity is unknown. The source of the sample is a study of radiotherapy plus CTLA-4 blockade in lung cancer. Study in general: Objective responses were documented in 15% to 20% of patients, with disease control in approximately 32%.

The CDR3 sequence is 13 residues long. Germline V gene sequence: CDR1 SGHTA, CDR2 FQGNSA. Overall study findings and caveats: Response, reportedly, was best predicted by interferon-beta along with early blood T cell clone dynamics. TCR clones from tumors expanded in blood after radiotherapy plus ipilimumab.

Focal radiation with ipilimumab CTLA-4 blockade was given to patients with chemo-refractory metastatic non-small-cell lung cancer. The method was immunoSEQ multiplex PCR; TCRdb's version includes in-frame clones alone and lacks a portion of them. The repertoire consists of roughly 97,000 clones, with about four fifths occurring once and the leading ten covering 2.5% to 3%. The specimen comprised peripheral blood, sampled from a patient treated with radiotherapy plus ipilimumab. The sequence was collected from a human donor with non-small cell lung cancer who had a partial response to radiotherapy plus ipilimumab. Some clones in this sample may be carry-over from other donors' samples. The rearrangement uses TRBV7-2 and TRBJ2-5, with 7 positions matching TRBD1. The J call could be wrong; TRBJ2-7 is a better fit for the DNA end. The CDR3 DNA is TGTGCCAGCAGCCAGACAGGGTTCTACGAGCAGTACTTC. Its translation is CASSQTGFYEQYF.